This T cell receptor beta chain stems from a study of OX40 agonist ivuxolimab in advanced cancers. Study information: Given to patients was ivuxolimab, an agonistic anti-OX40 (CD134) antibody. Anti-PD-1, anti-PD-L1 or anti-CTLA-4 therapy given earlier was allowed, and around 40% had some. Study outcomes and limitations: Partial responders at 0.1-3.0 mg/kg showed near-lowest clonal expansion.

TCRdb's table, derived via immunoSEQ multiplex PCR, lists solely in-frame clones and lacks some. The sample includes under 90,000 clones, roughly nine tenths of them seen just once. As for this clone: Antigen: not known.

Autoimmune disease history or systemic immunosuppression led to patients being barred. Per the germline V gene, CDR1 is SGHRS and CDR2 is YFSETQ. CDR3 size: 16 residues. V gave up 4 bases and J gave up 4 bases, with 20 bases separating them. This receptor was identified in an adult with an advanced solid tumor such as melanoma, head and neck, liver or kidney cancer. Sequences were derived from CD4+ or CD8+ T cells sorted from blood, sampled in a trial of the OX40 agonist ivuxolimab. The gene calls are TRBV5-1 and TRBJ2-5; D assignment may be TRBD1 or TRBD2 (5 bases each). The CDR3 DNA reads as TGCGCCAGCAGCCCCGAGGGGCTTGCGGGTGTAGAGACCCAGTACTTC. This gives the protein CASSPEGLAGVETQYF.